The clone carrying this T cell receptor (beta chain) has at least ten counts. TCRdb redid the calling of the multiplex PCR reads with MiXCR, one entry per CDR3 protein. The sample consists of 270,000 or so distinct CDR3 sequences, about 30% of them appearing once. The data stem from a study of breast tumors, draining lymph nodes, adjacent tissues. Samples came from axillary lymph nodes draining the breast cancer. Sequencing input: axillary lymph node tissue. The sequence derives from a female donor with breast cancer. Some clones in this sample may be carry-over from other donors' samples.

For the CDR3, the DNA is TGCGCCAGCAGCCAAGATCAGGCTAGCGGGCTCAAGACCCAGTACTTC. Protein: CASSQDQASGLKTQYF. This chain links TRBV4-1 with TRBJ2-5; 8 nucleotides agree with TRBD2. Germline CDR1 and CDR2: MGHRA and YSYEKL. J was trimmed by 6 bases and V by 0 bases; bases with no gene match: 9. The CDR3 covers 16 residues.